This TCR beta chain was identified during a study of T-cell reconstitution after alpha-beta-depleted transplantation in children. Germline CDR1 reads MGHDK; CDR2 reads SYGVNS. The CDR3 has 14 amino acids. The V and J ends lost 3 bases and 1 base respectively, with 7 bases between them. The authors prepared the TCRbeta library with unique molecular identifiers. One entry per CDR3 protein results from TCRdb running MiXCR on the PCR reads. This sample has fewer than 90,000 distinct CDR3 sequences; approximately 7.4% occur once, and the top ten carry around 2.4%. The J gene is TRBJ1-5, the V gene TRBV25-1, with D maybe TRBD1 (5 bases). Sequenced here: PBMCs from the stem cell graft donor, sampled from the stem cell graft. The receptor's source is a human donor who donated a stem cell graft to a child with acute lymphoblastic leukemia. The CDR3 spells CASSDWGSNQPQHF. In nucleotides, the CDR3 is TGTGCCAGCAGTGACTGGGGGAGCAATCAGCCCCAGCATTTT.